This is a list of T cell receptor beta chains from one sample in a study of siplizumab effects on memory and regulatory T cells. The method was immunoSEQ multiplex PCR; TCRdb's version includes in-frame clones alone and lacks a portion of them. Counted here are 57,000 or so clones, roughly 85% occurring once; the ten biggest clones make up 0.4% to 0.45%. The sample comprised memory CD4+ T cells sorted from blood. These receptors originate from a human donor in good health. CDR3s include the opening cysteine and the closing phenylalanine or tryptophan.

TRBJ1-2,TRBV6-1,CASSESPRGGTGYTF
TRBJ2-3,TRBV5-5,CASSPMWGGPTDTQYF
TRBJ2-3,TRBV2,CASSPTAGGGDTQYF
TRBJ1-2,TRBV29-1,CSVAGTQGNYGYTF
TRBJ1-1,TRBV12-5,CASGLVVGSGGVEAFF
TRBJ2-4,TRBV7-3,CASSARPGKNIQYF
TRBJ1-2,TRBV4-1,CASSQTKEGVGGYTF
TRBJ1-2,TRBV10-3,CAISAGQGGYTF
TRBJ1-1,TRBV18,CASSPAGSTEAFF
TRBJ2-5,TRBV5-5,CASSRGSRETQYF
TRBJ2-1,TRBV7-3,CASSLSGREQFF
TRBJ1-6,TRBV21-1,CAGDSNARQGVAYNSPLHF
TRBJ1-6,TRBV4-1,CASSRDRDNSPLHF
TRBJ1-3,TRBV2,CASSEAPGLGNTIYF
TRBJ2-7,TRBV9,CASSDLAGGFSEQYF
TRBJ1-2,TRBV18,CASSQRQGDPMIYGYTF
TRBJ2-2,TRBV21-1,CASTSGRAITGELFF
TRBJ1-5,TRBV6-6,CASTSGTGLYQPQHF
TRBJ2-4,TRBV7-9,CASSLRQELAKNIQYF
TRBJ2-3,TRBV7-3,CASSILAGITDTQYF
TRBJ2-3,TRBV7-6,CASSPQQGLTDTQYF
TRBJ2-5,TRBV7-9,CASSLTGLETQYF
TRBJ2-5,TRBV6-1,CASSPLTSGGETQYF
TRBJ2-7,TRBV6-1,CASSEGAGQYF
TRBJ2-2,TRBV30,CAWVGKGGSTGELFF
TRBJ1-2,TRBV7-9,CASSLVAGPLNYGYTF
TRBJ1-1,TRBV28,CASGEVSKKAFF
TRBJ2-7,TRBV18,CASSSGGTDTYEQYF
TRBJ1-4,TRBV19,CASSSRTGEKLFF
TRBJ2-4,TRBV28,CASRRGGQGGFQYF
TRBJ2-1,TRBV5-1,CASSPPGLAGAYNEQFF